The clone carrying this T cell receptor (beta chain) has ten or more counts. Its specificity is unknown. Germline is not matched at one junction end, which may reflect a read error. This sample stems from a study of post-analysis software for immune sequencing data. Study at large: The disease courses spanned relapsing-remitting, secondary progressive and progressive-relapsing forms of multiple sclerosis.

Points from the study as a whole: Five TRBV segments, including TRBV5-6, TRBV5-1 and TRBV20-1, were more frequent in patients than controls. Those with multiple sclerosis, the patient group, showed significantly lower normalized Chao1 diversity than controls. Under the F measure, samples that were prepared in one batch clustered strongly together.

Unique molecular identifiers tagged the TCR beta cDNA libraries. When about 0.95 to 10 million T cells were used, they gave approximately 450,000 cDNA molecules. TCRdb used MiXCR to reprocess the PCR reads, holding one entry per CDR3 protein. The sample has under 200,000 distinct CDR3 sequences, 29% seen once. This CDR3 has 12 amino acids. Germline CDR1 reads SQVTM; CDR2 reads ANQGSEA. Material: blood. The sequence was obtained from a girl aged 2-17 years with multiple sclerosis. V gene TRBV29-1 combines with J gene TRBJ1-2, with D possibly TRBD1 on 6 matching bases. CDR3 sequence reads: CIVTGYDYGYTF. DNA for the CDR3: TGCATCGTTACAGGGTATGACTATGGCTACACCTTC.